Detailed here is one T cell receptor (beta chain). Its antigen is unknown. This specimen comes from a study of cytomegalovirus exposure and HLA in healthy donors. Findings of the study overall: A list of more than 150 TCR beta chains associated with cytomegalovirus was given. A later analysis associated 15,000 to 20,000 TCR beta sequences with HLA alleles at a 0.05 false discovery rate. Accurate prediction of HLA-A and HLA-B alleles (for most subjects) was reportedly achieved from TCR beta sequences.

This PCR relied on a set of 60 Vbeta primers and 13 Jbeta primers. Sequenced by immunoSEQ multiplex PCR; TCRdb stores in-frame clones only, minus some. There are about 120,000 clones in the sample; more than 60% occur only once, and roughly 6.2% lies in the top ten. Germline CDR1 LNHNV, CDR2 YYDKDF (reference sequence). CDR3 length: 15 amino acids. Unmatched junction bases numbered 10, after V lost 5 bases and J lost 7 bases. The V gene is TRBV15, the J gene TRBJ2-5, with 10 bases fitting TRBD2. The receptor's source is a man aged 25-45 years in good health and CMV-seropositive. Sequenced input: PBMCs. The CDR3 here is CATSPGLAVIGTQYF. The CDR3 DNA reads as TGTGCCACCAGCCCTGGACTAGCGGTGATCGGGACCCAGTACTTC.